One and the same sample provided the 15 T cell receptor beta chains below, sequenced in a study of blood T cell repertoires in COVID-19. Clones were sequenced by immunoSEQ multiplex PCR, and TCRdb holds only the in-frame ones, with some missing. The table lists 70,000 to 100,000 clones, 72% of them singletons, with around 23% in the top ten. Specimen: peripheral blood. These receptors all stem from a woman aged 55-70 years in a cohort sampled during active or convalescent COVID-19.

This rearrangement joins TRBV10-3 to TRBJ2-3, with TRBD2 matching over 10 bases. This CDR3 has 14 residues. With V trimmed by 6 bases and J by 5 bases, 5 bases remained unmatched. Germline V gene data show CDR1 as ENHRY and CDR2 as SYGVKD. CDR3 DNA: TGTGCCATCAGATCGGGACTAGCGAGAGATACGCAGTATTTT. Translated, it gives CAIRSGLARDTQYF.

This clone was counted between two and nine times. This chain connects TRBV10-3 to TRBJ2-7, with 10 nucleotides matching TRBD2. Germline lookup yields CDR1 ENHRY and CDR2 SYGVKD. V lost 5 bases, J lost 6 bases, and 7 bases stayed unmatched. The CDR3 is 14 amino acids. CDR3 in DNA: TGTGCCATCAGTACCCTAGCGGGGGAAGTCGAGCAGTACTTC. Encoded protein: CAISTLAGEVEQYF.

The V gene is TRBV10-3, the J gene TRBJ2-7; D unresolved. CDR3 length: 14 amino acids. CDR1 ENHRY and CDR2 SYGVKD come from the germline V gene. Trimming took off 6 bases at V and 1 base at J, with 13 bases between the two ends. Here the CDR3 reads CAIREQSTSYEQYF. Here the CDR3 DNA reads TGTGCCATCAGAGAACAGAGCACATCCTACGAGCAGTACTTC.

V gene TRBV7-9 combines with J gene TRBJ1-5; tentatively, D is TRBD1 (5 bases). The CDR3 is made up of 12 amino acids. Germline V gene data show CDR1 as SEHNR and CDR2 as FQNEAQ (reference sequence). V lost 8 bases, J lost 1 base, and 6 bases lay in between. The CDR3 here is CASRQSNQPQHF. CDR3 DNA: TGTGCCAGCCGACAGAGCAATCAGCCCCAGCATTTT. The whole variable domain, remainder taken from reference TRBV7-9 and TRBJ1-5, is DTGVSQNPRHKITKRGQNVTFRCDPISEHNRLYWYRQTLGQGPEFLTYFQNEAQLEKSRLLSDRFSAERPKGSFSTLEIQRTEQGDSAMYLCASRQSNQPQHFGDGTRLSIL.

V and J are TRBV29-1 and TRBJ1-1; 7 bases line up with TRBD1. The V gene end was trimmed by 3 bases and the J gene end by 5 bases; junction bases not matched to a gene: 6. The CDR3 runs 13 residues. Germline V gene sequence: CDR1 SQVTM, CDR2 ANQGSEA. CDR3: CSVDKGAGTEAFF. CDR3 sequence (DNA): TGCAGCGTTGATAAGGGGGCTGGGACTGAAGCTTTCTTT.

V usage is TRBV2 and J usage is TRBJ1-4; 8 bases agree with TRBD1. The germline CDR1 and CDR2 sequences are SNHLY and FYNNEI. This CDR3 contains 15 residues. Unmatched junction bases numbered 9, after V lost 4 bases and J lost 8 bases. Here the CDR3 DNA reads TGTGCCAGCAGTGTGACAGGGGAGCGAGGAGAAAAACTGTTTTTT. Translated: CASSVTGERGEKLFF.

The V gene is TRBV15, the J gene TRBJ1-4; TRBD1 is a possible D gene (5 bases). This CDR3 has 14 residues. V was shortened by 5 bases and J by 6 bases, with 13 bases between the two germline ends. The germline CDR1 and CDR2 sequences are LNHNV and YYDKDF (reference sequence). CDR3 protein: CATSQFQGDEKLFF. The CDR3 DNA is TGTGCCACCAGCCAGTTCCAGGGCGATGAAAAACTGTTTTTT. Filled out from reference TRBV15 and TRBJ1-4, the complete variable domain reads DAMVIQNPRYQVTQFGKPVTLSCSQTLNHNVMYWYQQKSSQAPKLLFHYYDKDFNNEADTPDNFQSRRPNTSFCFLDIRSPGLGDTAMYLCATSQFQGDEKLFFGSGTQLSVL.

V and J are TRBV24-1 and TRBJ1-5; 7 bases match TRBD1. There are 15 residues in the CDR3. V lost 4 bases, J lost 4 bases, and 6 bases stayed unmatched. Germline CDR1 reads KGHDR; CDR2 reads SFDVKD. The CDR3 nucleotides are TGTGCCACCAGTGACCACACAGGGGTGAATCAGCCCCAGCATTTT. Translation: CATSDHTGVNQPQHF.

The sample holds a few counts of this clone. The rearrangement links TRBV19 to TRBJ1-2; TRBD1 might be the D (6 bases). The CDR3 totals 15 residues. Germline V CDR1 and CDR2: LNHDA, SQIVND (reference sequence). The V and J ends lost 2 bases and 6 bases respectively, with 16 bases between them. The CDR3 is CASSINPGAGDGYTF. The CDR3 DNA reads TGTGCCAGTAGTATAAACCCTGGGGCAGGGGATGGCTACACCTTC.

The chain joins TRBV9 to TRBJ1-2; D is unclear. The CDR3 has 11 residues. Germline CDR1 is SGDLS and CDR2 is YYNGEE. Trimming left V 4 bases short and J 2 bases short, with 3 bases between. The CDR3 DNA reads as TGTGCCAGCAGCCTCAACTATGGCTACACCTTC. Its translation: CASSLNYGYTF. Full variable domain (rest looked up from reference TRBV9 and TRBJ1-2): DSGVTQTPKHLITATGQRVTLRCSPRSGDLSVYWYQQSLDQGLQFLIQYYNGEERAKGNILERFSAQQFPDLHSELNLSSLELGDSALYFCASSLNYGYTFGSGTRLTVV.

CDR3 coding DNA: TGTGCCAGCAGCTTAGCGGGGGCAAACTCCGGGGATACGCAGTATTTT. This translates into CASSLAGANSGDTQYF. V and J are TRBV7-2 and TRBJ2-3; D is possibly TRBD1 (6 bases). The CDR3 runs 16 residues. V lost 0 bases, J lost 6 bases, and 16 bases lay in between. Per germline, CDR1 SGHTA and CDR2 FQGNSA. The full variable domain, in which reference TRBV7-2 and TRBJ2-3 provide the parts outside the CDR3, is GAGVSQSPSNKVTEKGKDVELRCDPISGHTALYWYRQSLGQGLEFLIYFQGNSAPDKSGLPSDRFSAERTGGSVSTLTIQRTQQEDSAVYLCASSLAGANSGDTQYFGPGTRLTVL.

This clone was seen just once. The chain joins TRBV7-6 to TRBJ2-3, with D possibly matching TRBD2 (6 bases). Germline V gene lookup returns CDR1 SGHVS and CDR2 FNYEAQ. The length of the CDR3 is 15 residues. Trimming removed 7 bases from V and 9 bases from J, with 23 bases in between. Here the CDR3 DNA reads TGTGCCAGCACCGTAGGAGGGACGCCATCCTCGACGCAGTATTTT. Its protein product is CASTVGGTPSSTQYF.

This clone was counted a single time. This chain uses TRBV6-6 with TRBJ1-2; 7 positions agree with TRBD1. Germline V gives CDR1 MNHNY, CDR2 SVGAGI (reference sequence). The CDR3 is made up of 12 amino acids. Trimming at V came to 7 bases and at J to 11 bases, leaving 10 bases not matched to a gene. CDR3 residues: CASTVGEGAYTF. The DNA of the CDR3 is TGTGCCAGCACCGTAGGTGAGGGGGCTTACACCTTC.

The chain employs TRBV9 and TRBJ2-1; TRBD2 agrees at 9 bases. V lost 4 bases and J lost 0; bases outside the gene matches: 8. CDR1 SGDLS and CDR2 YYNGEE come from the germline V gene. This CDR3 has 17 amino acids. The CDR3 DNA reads TGTGCCAGCAGCTCTCAGCGGGGGGCCCGCTCCTACAATGAGCAGTTCTTC. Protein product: CASSSQRGARSYNEQFF.

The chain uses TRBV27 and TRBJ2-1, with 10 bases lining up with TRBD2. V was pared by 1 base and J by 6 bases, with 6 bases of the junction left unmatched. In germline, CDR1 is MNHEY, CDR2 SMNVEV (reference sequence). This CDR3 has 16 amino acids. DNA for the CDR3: TGTGCCAGCAGTTTATGGATAGGGACTAGCGCCAATGAGCAGTTCTTC. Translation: CASSLWIGTSANEQFF.